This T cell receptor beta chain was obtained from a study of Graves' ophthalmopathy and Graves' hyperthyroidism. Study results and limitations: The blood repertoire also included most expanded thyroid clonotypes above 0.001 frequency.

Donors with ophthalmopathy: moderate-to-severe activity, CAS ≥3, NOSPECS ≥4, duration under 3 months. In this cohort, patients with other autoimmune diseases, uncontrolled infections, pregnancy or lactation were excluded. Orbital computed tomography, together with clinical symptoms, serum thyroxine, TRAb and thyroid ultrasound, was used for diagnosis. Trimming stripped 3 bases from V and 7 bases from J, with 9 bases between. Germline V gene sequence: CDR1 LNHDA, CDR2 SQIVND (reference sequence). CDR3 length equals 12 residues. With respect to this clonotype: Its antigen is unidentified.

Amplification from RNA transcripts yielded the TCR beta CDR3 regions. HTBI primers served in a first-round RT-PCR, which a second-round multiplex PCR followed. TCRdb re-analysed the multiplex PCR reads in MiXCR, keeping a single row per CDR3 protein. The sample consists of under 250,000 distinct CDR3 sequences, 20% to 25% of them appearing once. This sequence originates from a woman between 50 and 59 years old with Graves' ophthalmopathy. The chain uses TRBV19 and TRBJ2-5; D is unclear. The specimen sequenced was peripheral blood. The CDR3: CASSMARGTQYF. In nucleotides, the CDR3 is TGTGCCAGTAGTATGGCCAGAGGGACCCAGTACTTC.